This TCR beta chain was recorded in a study of T cell responses to AZD1222 COVID-19 vaccine. There are 11 residues in the CDR3. Germline assignment: CDR1 DFQATT and CDR2 SNEGSKA (reference sequence). Trimming stripped 1 base from V and 5 bases from J, with 6 bases between. Sequencing was performed with immunoSEQ multiplex PCR; in TCRdb, only in-frame clones are kept and a portion is missing. The sample carries some 100,000 clones, roughly 84% recorded once. The starting material was peripheral blood, obtained on day 0 of AZD1222 vaccination. This chain connects TRBV20-1 to TRBJ2-7, with unresolved D. The clonotype comes from an adult in good health. The CDR3: CSARGPDEQYF. The CDR3 nucleotides are TGCAGTGCTAGAGGCCCAGACGAGCAGTACTTC.